The clone carrying this TCR beta chain appeared a few times. What it recognizes is unknown. This entry comes from a study of siplizumab effects on memory and regulatory T cells. Germline assignment: CDR1 SGHRS and CDR2 YFSETQ. The CDR3 consists of 17 residues. J lost 4 bases, V lost 4 bases, and 10 bases had no gene match. Kept together in coculture, the mixed lymphocyte reaction cells spent 5 to 6 days at 37°C. The assay was immunoSEQ multiplex PCR, and TCRdb's table has in-frame clones only and misses some. This table holds over 14,000 clones, 45% to 50% found once. Sequencing was done on a sample of CFSE-low (dividing) CD4+ T cells sorted from an allogeneic mixed lymphocyte reaction. This receptor was obtained from a human donor in good health; the cells came from an allogeneic mixed lymphocyte reaction. The rearrangement uses TRBV5-1 and TRBJ2-5, with 13 bases identical to TRBD2. The CDR3 spells CASSNSGLAGVGETQYF. The CDR3 DNA follows: TGCGCCAGCAGCAATTCTGGACTAGCGGGGGTAGGAGAGACCCAGTACTTC.